The 14 T cell receptor beta chains presented below share a single source sample, sequenced in a study of T cells after posttransplantation cyclophosphamide. Methotrexate plus calcineurin inhibitor accompanied controls' myeloablative marrow transplants; sampling was 1 year later. TCRdb's copy holds only in-frame clones and misses some; the assay was immunoSEQ multiplex PCR. This sample has roughly 4,800 clones, with over 70% found just once. The specimen was PBMCs, collected roughly 320 days after allogeneic stem cell transplant with calcineurin inhibitor and methotrexate. These receptors came from a female patient in her forties or fifties who received an allogeneic stem cell transplant from an unrelated donor, was CMV-positive, and had acute and chronic GVHD. The T cells may partly be graft donor cells.

This clone was seen just once. The V and J genes are TRBV30 and TRBJ1-5; TRBD1 might be the D (5 bases). Trimming pared 2 bases from V and 7 bases from J, leaving 15 bases between. The CDR3 sequence is 14 residues long. Germline V gives CDR1 GTSNPN, CDR2 SVGIG (reference sequence). CDR3 DNA sequence: TGTGCCTGGAGTCCCGGAACCTCAGGGCAGCCCCAGCATTTT. Residues: CAWSPGTSGQPQHF.

The rearrangement uses TRBV29-1 and TRBJ2-1; 10 bases match TRBD1. Trimming cost V 6 bases and J 8 bases; bases outside gene matches: 7. CDR3 length equals 13 residues. From germline, CDR1 is SQVTM and CDR2 ANQGSEA. CDR3 sequence reads: CSVRRQGAHEQFF. The CDR3 coding sequence is TGCAGCGTCAGACGACAGGGGGCACATGAGCAGTTCTTC.

This sequence joins TRBV27 and TRBJ1-5; maybe TRBD1 (5 bases). Germline V lookup: CDR1 MNHEY, CDR2 SMNVEV (reference sequence). The CDR3 has 15 amino acids. With 5 bases removed from V and 0 bases from J, the gap between germline ends came to 11 bases. CDR3 in amino acids: CASSLIQGSNQPQHF. The CDR3 coding sequence is TGTGCCAGCAGTCTCATCCAGGGTAGCAATCAGCCCCAGCATTTT.

This chain uses TRBV5-1 with TRBJ2-7; D gene unclear. V shed 5 bases and J shed 4 bases, with 7 bases lying between them. CDR1 and CDR2 from the germline V gene are SGHRS and YFSETQ. The CDR3 covers 11 residues. The CDR3 DNA reads TGCGCCAGCAGTCCAGGATACGAGCAGTACTTC. Protein: CASSPGYEQYF.

This clone has ten or more counts. The gene calls are TRBV5-1 and TRBJ1-4; 10 bases map to TRBD1. The germline CDR1 and CDR2 sequences are SGHRS and YFSETQ. The CDR3 covers 15 residues. V was pared by 4 bases and J by 6 bases, with 6 bases of the junction left unmatched. This CDR3 is CASSTTGGAYEKLFF. In DNA form, the CDR3 reads TGCGCCAGCAGCACGACAGGGGGCGCGTATGAAAAACTGTTTTTT.

CDR3 region: CASSYSRFQETQYF. DNA of the CDR3: TGTGCCAGCAGTTACTCACGGTTTCAAGAGACCCAGTACTTC. V is TRBV6-5 and J is TRBJ2-5, with D uncertain. V lost 0 bases and J 2 bases, leaving 7 bases between the germline ends. In germline, CDR1 is MNHEY, CDR2 SVGAGI. This CDR3 is 14 amino acids long.

This clone was recorded a few times. The chain joins TRBV6-5 to TRBJ1-3; no firm D call. V lost 3 bases to trimming and J lost 1 base, with 13 bases between them. The CDR3 length is 16 residues. CDR1 MNHEY and CDR2 SVGAGI come from the germline V gene. CDR3 region: CASSYLGTLSGNTIYF. The CDR3 bases are TGTGCCAGCAGTTATCTCGGTACCCTTTCTGGAAACACCATATATTTT.

The chain has TRBV5-1 and TRBJ2-1; 9 bases are shared with TRBD2. The CDR3 is made up of 16 amino acids. Trimming cost V 0 bases and J 4 bases; bases outside gene matches: 5. The germline V gene has CDR1 SGHRS and CDR2 YFSETQ. The CDR3 DNA reads TGCGCCAGCAGCTTGGTTGTTAGCGGGGGATACAATGAGCAGTTCTTC. Amino acid sequence: CASSLVVSGGYNEQFF.

The gene calls are TRBV29-1 and TRBJ1-3, with unresolved D. The CDR3 runs to 13 residues. V lost 3 bases and J lost 0, with 6 bases in between. Per the germline V gene, CDR1 is SQVTM and CDR2 is ANQGSEA. The CDR3 sequence: CSVDAGSGNTIYF. The CDR3 DNA reads as TGCAGCGTTGACGCAGGCTCTGGAAACACCATATATTTT.

This rearrangement joins TRBV4-1 to TRBJ2-2; 7 nucleotides line up with TRBD1. The germline V gene encodes CDR1 MGHRA and CDR2 YSYEKL. After removal of 4 bases from V and 5 bases from J, the junction contained 7 bases not matched to a gene. The CDR3 totals 15 residues. The CDR3 coding sequence is TGCGCCAGCAGCCCTGACAGGGCCAGGACCGGGGAGCTGTTTTTT. Its translation is CASSPDRARTGELFF.

This clone has at least ten counts. The chain links TRBV5-5 to TRBJ2-7; 8 nucleotides match TRBD2. Unmatched junction bases numbered 8, after V lost 0 bases and J lost 3 bases. The CDR3 totals 16 residues. The germline V gene encodes CDR1 SGHKS and CDR2 YYEKEE (reference sequence). The CDR3 loop reads CASSLDTSGTLYEQYF. CDR3 DNA: TGTGCCAGCAGCTTGGACACTAGCGGAACACTCTACGAGCAGTACTTC.

The chain carries TRBV7-6 and TRBJ2-7; 10 bases match TRBD2. V gave up 6 bases and J gave up 5 bases; unmatched junction bases: 19. Germline values: CDR1 SGHVS, CDR2 FNYEAQ. CDR3 size: 18 residues. The CDR3: CASSLYSPAGGPLDEQYF. The CDR3 DNA reads as TGTGCCAGCAGTCTATACTCCCCAGCGGGAGGGCCTCTTGACGAGCAGTACTTC.

The V call is TRBV19, the J call TRBJ2-3; D remains ambiguous. The CDR3 has 15 amino acids. Germline V gene sequence: CDR1 LNHDA, CDR2 SQIVND (reference sequence). V was trimmed by 3 bases and J by 0 bases, leaving 10 bases between them. Written as DNA, the CDR3 is TGTGCCAGTAGTATTCTTGCAGTTAGCACAGATACGCAGTATTTT. Translated, it gives CASSILAVSTDTQYF.

CDR3 loop: CASSHRDRGQKTQYF. The CDR3 DNA is TGTGCCAGCAGCCACCGGGACAGGGGGCAGAAGACCCAGTACTTC. The chain has TRBV5-6 and TRBJ2-5, with 12 bases that match TRBD1. The length of the CDR3 is 15 residues. Germline-derived CDR1 and CDR2 are SGHDT and YYEEEE. V lost 4 bases and J lost 6; bases outside the gene matches: 7.